This TCR beta chain was recovered during a study of blood T cell repertoires in COVID-19. Overall study context: Collection of acute and convalescent COVID-19 samples took place in the United States, Italy and Spain. Nucleic acid was either cDNA or gDNA, and it came from T cells, B-cell-depleted T cells, or PBMCs.

CDR3 length: 13 residues. V was cut by 2 bases and J by 1 base, with 6 bases left in between. The germline gives CDR1 SGHRS, CDR2 YFSETQ. Profiling relied on immunoSEQ multiplex PCR, and the TCRdb table lists in-frame clones only, not all of them. The table records around 150,000 clones, about nine tenths of them present only once. The Seattle site enrolled patients during active infection and followed them longitudinally. This TCR derives from a human donor with COVID-19, enrolled during active disease. The donor label of this sample is uncertain. The rearrangement links TRBV5-1 to TRBJ1-1; D is undetermined. Sample: peripheral blood. In nucleotides, the CDR3 is TGCGCCAGCAGCTTTGCGGCGAACACTGAAGCTTTCTTT. Translation: CASSFAANTEAFF.